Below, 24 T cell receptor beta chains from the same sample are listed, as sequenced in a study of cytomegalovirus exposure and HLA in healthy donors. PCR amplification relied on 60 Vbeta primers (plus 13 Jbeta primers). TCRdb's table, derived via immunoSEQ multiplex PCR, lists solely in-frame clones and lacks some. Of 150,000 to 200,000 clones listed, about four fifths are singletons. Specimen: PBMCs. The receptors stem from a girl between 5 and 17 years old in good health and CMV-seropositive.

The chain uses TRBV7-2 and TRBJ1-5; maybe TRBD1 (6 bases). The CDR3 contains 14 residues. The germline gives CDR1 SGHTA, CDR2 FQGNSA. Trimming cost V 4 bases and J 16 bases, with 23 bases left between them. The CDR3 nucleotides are TGTGCCAGCAGCTGGGCAGGGGACGCGGCGGGGGGACATTTT. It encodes CASSWAGDAAGGHF.

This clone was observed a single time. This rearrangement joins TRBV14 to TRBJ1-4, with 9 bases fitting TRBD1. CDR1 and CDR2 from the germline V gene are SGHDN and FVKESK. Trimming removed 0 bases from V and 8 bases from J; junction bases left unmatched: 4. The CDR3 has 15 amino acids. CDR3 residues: CASSQEQGAGEKLFF. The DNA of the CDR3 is TGTGCCAGCAGCCAAGAACAGGGGGCAGGGGAAAAACTGTTTTTT. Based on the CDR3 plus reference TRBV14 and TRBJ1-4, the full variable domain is EAGVTQFPSHSVIEKGQTVTLRCDPISGHDNLYWYRRVMGKEIKFLLHFVKESKQDESGMPNNRFLAERTGGTYSTLKVQPAELEDSGVYFCASSQEQGAGEKLFFGSGTQLSVL.

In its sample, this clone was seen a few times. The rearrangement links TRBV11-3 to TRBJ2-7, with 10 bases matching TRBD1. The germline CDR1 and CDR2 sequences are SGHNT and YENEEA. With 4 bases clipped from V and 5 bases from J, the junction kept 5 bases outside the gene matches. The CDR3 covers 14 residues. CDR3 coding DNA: TGTGCCAGCAGCTCCGGGACAGGGGTCGACGAGCAGTACTTC. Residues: CASSSGTGVDEQYF.

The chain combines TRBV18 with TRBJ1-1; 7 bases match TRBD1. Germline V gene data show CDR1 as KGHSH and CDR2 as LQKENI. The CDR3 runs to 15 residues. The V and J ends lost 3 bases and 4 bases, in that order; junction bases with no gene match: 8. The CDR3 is CASSPLEGATTEAFF. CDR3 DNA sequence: TGTGCCAGCTCACCCCTGGAGGGGGCGACCACTGAAGCTTTCTTT.

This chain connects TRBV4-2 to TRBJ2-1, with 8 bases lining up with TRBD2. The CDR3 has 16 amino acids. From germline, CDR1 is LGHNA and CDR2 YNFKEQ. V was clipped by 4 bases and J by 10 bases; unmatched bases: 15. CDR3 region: CASSLPEGTGGHEQFF. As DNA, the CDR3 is TGTGCCAGCAGCCTCCCGGAGGGTACGGGGGGGCACGAGCAGTTCTTC.

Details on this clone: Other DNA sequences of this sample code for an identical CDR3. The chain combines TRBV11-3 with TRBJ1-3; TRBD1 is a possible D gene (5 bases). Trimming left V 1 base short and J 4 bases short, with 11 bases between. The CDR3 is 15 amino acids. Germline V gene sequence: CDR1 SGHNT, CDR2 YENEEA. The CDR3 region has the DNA TGTGCCAGCAGCTTAGGGCAGGGATCCGGAAACACCATATATTTT. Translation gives CASSLGQGSGNTIYF.

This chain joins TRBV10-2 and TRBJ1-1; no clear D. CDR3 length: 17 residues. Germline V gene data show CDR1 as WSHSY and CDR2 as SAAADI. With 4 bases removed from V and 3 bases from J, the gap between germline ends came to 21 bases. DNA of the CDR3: TGCGCCAGCAGTGGATTGTTTCTGGTACAGCCTTACACTGAAGCTTTCTTT. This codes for CASSGLFLVQPYTEAFF.

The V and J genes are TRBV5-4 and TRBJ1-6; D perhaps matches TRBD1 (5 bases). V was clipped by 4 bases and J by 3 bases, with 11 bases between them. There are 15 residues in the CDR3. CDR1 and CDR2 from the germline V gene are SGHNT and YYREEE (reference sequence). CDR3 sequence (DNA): TGTGCCAGCAGCCCCGGACATTTCTATAATTCACCCCTCCACTTT. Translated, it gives CASSPGHFYNSPLHF.

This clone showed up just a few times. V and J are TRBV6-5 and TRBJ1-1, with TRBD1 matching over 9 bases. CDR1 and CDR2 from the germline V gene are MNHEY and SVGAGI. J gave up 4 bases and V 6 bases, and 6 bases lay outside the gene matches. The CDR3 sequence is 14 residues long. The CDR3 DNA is TGTGCCAGCAGAGAAACGACAGGGGGCACTGAAGCTTTCTTT. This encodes CASRETTGGTEAFF.

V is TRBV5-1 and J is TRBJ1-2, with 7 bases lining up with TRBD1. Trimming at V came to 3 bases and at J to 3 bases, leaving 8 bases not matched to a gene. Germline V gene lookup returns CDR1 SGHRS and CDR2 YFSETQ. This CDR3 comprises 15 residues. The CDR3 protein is CASSSSDRSYYGYTF. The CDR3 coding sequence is TGCGCCAGCAGCTCCTCGGACAGGAGCTACTATGGCTACACCTTC. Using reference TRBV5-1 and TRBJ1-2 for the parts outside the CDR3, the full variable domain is KAGVTQTPRYLIKTRGQQVTLSCSPISGHRSVSWYQQTPGQGLQFLFEYFSETQRNKGNFPGRFSGRQFSNSRSEMNVSTLELGDSALYLCASSSSDRSYYGYTFGSGTRLTVV.

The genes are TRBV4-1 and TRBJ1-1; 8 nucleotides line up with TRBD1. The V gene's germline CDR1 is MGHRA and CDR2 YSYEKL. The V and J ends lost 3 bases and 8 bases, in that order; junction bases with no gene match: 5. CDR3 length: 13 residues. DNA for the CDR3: TGCGCCAGCAGCCAGCCGAGGACAGGGGAAGCTTTCTTT. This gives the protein CASSQPRTGEAFF.

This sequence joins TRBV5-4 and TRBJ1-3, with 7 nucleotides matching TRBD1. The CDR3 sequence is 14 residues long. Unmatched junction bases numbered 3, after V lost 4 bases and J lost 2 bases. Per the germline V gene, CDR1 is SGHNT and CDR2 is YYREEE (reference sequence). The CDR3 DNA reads TGTGCCAGCAGCGTTGGACAGGCTGGAAACACCATATATTTT. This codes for CASSVGQAGNTIYF.

CDR3 bases: TGTGCCTGGAGTGTAATTCCGTCCGGAAACACCATATATTTT. As protein: CAWSVIPSGNTIYF. The chain links TRBV30 to TRBJ1-3; D is undetermined. Germline-derived CDR1 and CDR2 are GTSNPN and SVGIG (reference sequence). The CDR3 length is 14 residues. V lost 0 bases and J lost 4, with 10 bases in between.

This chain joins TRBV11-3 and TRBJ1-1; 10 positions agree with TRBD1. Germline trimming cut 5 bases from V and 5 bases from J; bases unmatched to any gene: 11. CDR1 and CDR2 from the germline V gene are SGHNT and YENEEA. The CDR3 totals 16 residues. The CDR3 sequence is CASSPGGQGRRTEAFF. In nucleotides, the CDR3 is TGTGCCAGCAGCCCAGGGGGACAGGGGAGAAGGACTGAAGCTTTCTTT.

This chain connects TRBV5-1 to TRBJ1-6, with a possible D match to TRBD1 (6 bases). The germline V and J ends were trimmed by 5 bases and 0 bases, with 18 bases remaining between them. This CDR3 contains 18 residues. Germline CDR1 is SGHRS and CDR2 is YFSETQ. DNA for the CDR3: TGCGCCAGCAGGGATGACAGGACGCTAAGCTCCTATAATTCACCCCTCCACTTT. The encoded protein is CASRDDRTLSSYNSPLHF.

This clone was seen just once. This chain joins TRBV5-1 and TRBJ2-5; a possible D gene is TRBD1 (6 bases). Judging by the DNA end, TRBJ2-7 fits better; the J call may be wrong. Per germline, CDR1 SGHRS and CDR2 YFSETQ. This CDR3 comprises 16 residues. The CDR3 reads CASSYIRDKGSDEQYF. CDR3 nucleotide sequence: TGCGCCAGCAGCTATATACGGGACAAGGGGTCAGACGAGCAGTACTTC.

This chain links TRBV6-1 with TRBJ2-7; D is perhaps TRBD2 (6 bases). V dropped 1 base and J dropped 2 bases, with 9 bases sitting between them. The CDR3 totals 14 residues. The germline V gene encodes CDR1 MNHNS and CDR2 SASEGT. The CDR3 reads CASSEGRGPYEQYF. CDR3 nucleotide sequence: TGTGCCAGCAGTGAAGGGAGGGGCCCCTACGAGCAGTACTTC.

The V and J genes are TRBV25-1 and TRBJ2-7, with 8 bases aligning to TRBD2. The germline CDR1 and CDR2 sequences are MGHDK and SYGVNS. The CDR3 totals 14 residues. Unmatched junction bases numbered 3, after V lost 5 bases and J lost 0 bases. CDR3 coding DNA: TGTGCCAGCAGTCCGAGCGGGGGCTCCTACGAGCAGTACTTC. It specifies CASSPSGGSYEQYF.

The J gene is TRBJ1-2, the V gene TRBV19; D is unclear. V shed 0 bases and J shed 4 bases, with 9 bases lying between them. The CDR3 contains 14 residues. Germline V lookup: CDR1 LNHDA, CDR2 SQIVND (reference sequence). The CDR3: CASSIEERIYGYTF. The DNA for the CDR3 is TGTGCCAGTAGTATAGAAGAGAGAATCTATGGCTACACCTTC.

CDR3 in DNA: TGTGCCTGGAGTGTACGGGGGGCGGTAGGTTCAGGCTACACCTTC. Encoded protein: CAWSVRGAVGSGYTF. The chain joins TRBV30 to TRBJ1-2, with D tentatively TRBD1 (6 bases). V dropped 0 bases and J dropped 8 bases, with 19 bases sitting between them. The CDR3 consists of 15 residues. Germline V lookup: CDR1 GTSNPN, CDR2 SVGIG (reference sequence).

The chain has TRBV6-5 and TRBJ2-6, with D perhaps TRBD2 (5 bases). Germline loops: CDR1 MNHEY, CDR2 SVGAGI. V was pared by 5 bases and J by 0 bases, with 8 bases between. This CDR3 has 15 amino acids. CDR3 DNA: TGTGCCAGCAGTACTAGTTACTCTGGGGCCAACGTCCTGACTTTC. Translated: CASSTSYSGANVLTF.

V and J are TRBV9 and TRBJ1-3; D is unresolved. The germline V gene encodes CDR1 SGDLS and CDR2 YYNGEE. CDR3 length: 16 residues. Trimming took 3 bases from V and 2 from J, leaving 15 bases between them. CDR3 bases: TGTGCCAGCAGCGACCGGAGGGAAGAGCCTGGAAACACCATATATTTT. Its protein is CASSDRREEPGNTIYF.

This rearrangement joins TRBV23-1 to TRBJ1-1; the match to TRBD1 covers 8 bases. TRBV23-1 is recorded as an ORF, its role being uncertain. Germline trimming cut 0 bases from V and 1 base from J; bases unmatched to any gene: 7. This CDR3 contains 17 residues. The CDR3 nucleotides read TGCGCCAGCAGTCAATCTTCCACCGGGACAGGGAACACTGAAGCTTTCTTT. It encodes CASSQSSTGTGNTEAFF.

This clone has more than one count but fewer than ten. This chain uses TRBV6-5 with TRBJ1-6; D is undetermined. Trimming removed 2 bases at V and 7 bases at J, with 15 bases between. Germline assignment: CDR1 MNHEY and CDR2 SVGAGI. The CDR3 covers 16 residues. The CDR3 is CASSYQSGNTNSPLHF. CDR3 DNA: TGTGCCAGCAGTTACCAGTCGGGGAACACAAATTCACCCCTCCACTTT.